This TCR beta chain comes out of a study of monozygotic twins with inflammatory bowel disease. The authors made each sample's cDNA in eight separate reactions. UMIs incorporating a 6-nucleotide sample barcode were appended by means of template switching. TCRdb re-called the 5' RACE reads, yielding one record per CDR3 amino acid sequence without DNA. The sample holds 200,000 to 250,000 distinct CDR3 sequences. The germline CDR1 and CDR2 sequences are MNHNY and SVGAGI (reference sequence). CDR3 length: 14 residues. Study-wide results and caveats: The data gave no support to a single strong IBD-associated signal or clonotype.

In regard to this clonotype: The antigen remains unidentified.

The clonotype comes from a human donor with ulcerative colitis or Crohn's disease, or a healthy co-twin of an affected twin (not recorded which). The chain carries TRBV6-6 and TRBJ2-7; TCRdb calls TRBD1, which cannot be checked without DNA. Material: blood. The CDR3 sequence is CASTLRTGLDEQYF.